This entry describes one T cell receptor (beta chain). This sample was taken from a study of early T cells in non-severe SARS-CoV-2 infection. Study as a whole: Chains stayed unpaired after sequencing of bulk RNA from unsorted whole blood.

V lost 5 bases and J 6 bases, leaving 5 bases between the germline ends. The CDR3 has 11 residues. The germline V gene has CDR1 SEHNR and CDR2 FQNEAQ (reference sequence). The TCR library protocol was used to attach unique molecular identifiers. These identifiers were attached to individual cDNA molecules. TCRdb re-analysed the 5' RACE reads in MiXCR, keeping a single row per CDR3 protein. The sample shows 50,000 to 60,000 distinct CDR3 sequences, 10% of them seen only once. Source material: whole blood. This sequence joins TRBV7-9 and TRBJ2-1; no firm D call. The receptor was derived from an adult who was a healthcare worker with PCR-confirmed SARS-CoV-2 infection or an uninfected control (not recorded which). CDR3 DNA sequence: TGTGCCAGCAGCCCGGGCAATGAGCAGTTCTTC. This codes for CASSPGNEQFF.